A selection of T cell receptor beta chains follows, all from one sample in a study of blood T cell repertoires in COVID-19. Method: immunoSEQ multiplex PCR; TCRdb's copy keeps in-frame clones and lacks some. The table has around 370,000 clones, nearly 90% seen once. Sequencing was performed on peripheral blood. The receptors were gathered from a young man with active or convalescent COVID-19. CDR3s leave out the opening cysteine and the closing phenylalanine or tryptophan. The order of the fields is J gene, V gene, CDR3 protein.

>TRBJ2-3|TRBV18
ASSPSSRSTDTQY
>TRBJ2-7|TRBV7-6
ASSLAGATANEQY
>TRBJ1-2|TRBV19
ASSPTGTGFYGYT
>TRBJ2-7|TRBV28
ASTPKGVRGSYEQY
>TRBJ2-6|TRBV18
ASSNNTIRWPEAGANVLT
>TRBJ1-6|TRBV27
ASSPGSSYNSPLH
>TRBJ1-6|TRBV28
ASSLTRHNNSPLH
>TRBJ2-1|TRBV19
ASSIDPRNEQF
>TRBJ1-4|TRBV24-1
ATSDNRANEKLF
>TRBJ1-2|TRBV3-1/TRBV3-2
ASSQTGDGYT
>TRBJ1-5|TRBV6-5
ASSYSQAGNQPQH
>TRBJ2-3|TRBV11-2
ASSPGLAGGPNTQY
>TRBJ2-1|TRBV9
ASSVAQDLRQF
>TRBJ1-2|TRBV27
ASSLNSNYGYT
>TRBJ1-4|TRBV27
ASSLRRGATNEKLF
>TRBJ1-2|TRBV6-2/TRBV6-3
ASSPAGGYT
>TRBJ1-2|TRBV29-1
SVLDRGKGYT
>TRBJ1-2|TRBV7-9
ASSPSKGAGEYGYT
>TRBJ2-3|TRBV7-3
ASSSTGGLKDTQY
>TRBJ2-7|TRBV11-2
ASSLDRNSYEQY
>TRBJ1-1|TRBV6-2/TRBV6-3
ASSSSVTEAF
>TRBJ1-2|TRBV7-9
ASSLAQGALNGYT
>TRBJ2-1|TRBV4-2
ASSGIAGGLYNEQF
>TRBJ2-7|TRBV13
ASTLWAGFGEQY
>TRBJ2-3|TRBV7-9
ASSLLGGKDTQY
>TRBJ1-2|TRBV19
ASCFGLLPGYGYT
>TRBJ1-1|TRBV11-2
ASSFDTWRT
>TRBJ1-1|TRBV6-2/TRBV6-3
ASRPYRGSATEAF
>TRBJ2-1|TRBV29-1
SVEVGTSENFFYNEQF
>TRBJ1-1|TRBV11-2
ASSPNRDRLAF